This T cell receptor beta chain was captured by sequencing in a study of OX40 agonist ivuxolimab in advanced cancers. About the study: The study treated patients with ivuxolimab, an agonistic anti-OX40 (CD134) antibody. Cohort: around 86% men, mean age approximately 66, aged about 20 to 90.

Trimming left V 2 bases short and J 5 bases short, with 6 bases between. Germline assignment: CDR1 MNHEY and CDR2 SVGAGI. The CDR3 spans 12 residues. As concerns this clone: Its antigen is unidentified.

Researchers took blood at baseline, on cycle 4 day 1, and on cycle 7 day 1. Sequenced by immunoSEQ multiplex PCR; TCRdb stores in-frame clones only, minus some. The sample gives over 80,000 clones, roughly 80% of which show up once; 5.5% is in the top ten. Points from the study as a whole: Also showing low normalized T-cell clonal expansion were some of the nonresponders.

Sequenced material: CD4+ or CD8+ T cells sorted from blood, taken in a trial of the OX40 agonist ivuxolimab. The rearrangement links TRBV6-5 to TRBJ2-5; D unclear. The receptor comes from an adult with an advanced solid tumor such as melanoma, head and neck, liver or kidney cancer. CDR3 region: CASSYEGETQYF. In nucleotides, the CDR3 is TGTGCCAGCAGTTACGAAGGGGAGACCCAGTACTTC.